The sequence of this T cell receptor (beta chain) was determined in a study of shared clonotypes between healthy human individuals. Some clones are missing from TCRdb's copy, which holds only in-frame ones; the method was immunoSEQ multiplex PCR. This table holds about 2.4 million clones, 93% found once. Germline values: CDR1 GTSNPN, CDR2 SVGIG (reference sequence). CDR3 length: 14 amino acids. Deletions cut 5 bases from V and 5 bases from J, with 16 bases between. This clone was counted a few times. This sequence was found in a man aged 18 to 35 in good health. Some clones in this sample may be carry-over from other donors' samples. The V call is TRBV30, the J call TRBJ1-5, with D maybe TRBD1 (5 bases). The source material was naive CD4+ T cells from PBMCs. Subset described: CD45RA+ positively selected. DNA of the CDR3: TGTGCCTGGGCCTCCCTAGGAGGGGATCAGCCCCAGCATTTT. Its protein is CAWASLGGDQPQHF.